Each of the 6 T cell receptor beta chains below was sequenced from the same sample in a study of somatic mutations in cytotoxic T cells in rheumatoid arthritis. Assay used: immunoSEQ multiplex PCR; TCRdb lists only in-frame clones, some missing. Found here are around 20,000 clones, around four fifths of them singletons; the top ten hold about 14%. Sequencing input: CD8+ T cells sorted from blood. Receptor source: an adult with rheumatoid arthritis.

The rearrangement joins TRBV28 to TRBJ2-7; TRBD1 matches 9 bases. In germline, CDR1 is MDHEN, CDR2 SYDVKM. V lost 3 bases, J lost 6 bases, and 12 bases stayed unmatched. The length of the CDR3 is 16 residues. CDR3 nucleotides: TGTGCCAGCAGTTTTTCTCTACAGGGGGCGCGCTTCGAGCAGTACTTC. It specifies CASSFSLQGARFEQYF.

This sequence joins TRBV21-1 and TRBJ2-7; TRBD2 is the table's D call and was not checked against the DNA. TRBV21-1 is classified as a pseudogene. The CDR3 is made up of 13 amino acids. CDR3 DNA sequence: TGTGCCAGCGGGCGGGAGGTCTCCTACGAGCAGTACTTC. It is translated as CASGREVSYEQYF.

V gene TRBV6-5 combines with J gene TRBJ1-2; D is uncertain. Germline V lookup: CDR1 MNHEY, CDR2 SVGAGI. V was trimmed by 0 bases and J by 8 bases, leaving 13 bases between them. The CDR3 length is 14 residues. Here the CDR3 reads CASSYSSQVEGYTF. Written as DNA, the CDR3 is TGTGCCAGCAGTTACTCCAGCCAGGTCGAAGGCTACACCTTC.

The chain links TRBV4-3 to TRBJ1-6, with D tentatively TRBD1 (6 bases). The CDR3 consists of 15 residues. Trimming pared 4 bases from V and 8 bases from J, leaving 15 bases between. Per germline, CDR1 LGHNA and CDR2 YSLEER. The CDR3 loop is CASSPSPTGYSPLHF. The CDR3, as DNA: TGCGCCAGCAGCCCGTCCCCGACAGGCTATTCACCCCTCCACTTT.

The CDR3 bases are TGTGCCAGCAGCGGACGGACTAGCGGGGGGGCCCCCTACAATGAGCAGTTCTTC. Its protein product is CASSGRTSGGAPYNEQFF. The genes are TRBV7-9 and TRBJ2-1, with 15 bases matching TRBD2. CDR3 length: 18 amino acids. CDR1 SEHNR and CDR2 FQNEAQ come from the germline V gene (reference sequence). V trimming: 5 bases; J trimming: 2 bases; junction bases outside the gene matches: 7.

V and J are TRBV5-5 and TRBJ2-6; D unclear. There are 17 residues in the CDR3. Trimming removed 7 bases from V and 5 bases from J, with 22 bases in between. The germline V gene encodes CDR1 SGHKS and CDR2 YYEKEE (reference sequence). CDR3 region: CASCHTVAQSRANVLTF. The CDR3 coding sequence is TGTGCCAGCTGTCATACTGTCGCACAAAGTCGGGCCAACGTCCTGACTTTC.